The 7 T cell receptor beta chains below all came from one sample that was sequenced in a study of shared clonotypes between healthy human individuals. Here immunoSEQ multiplex PCR was the method, and the copy in TCRdb shows in-frame clones only, minus some. The data hold 2 million to 3 million clones, with approximately 93% observed a single time. Sequencing used naive CD4+ T cells from PBMCs. The subset is: CD45RA+ positively selected. The origin of the receptors is a man younger than 35 in good health. Some clones in this sample may be carry-over from other donors' samples.

The CDR3 coding sequence is TGCGCCAGCAGCCAAGCACTTGATTCACCCCTCCACTTT. Amino acid sequence: CASSQALDSPLHF. This chain joins TRBV4-3 and TRBJ1-6; D is ambiguous. With 1 base removed from V and 8 bases from J, the gap between germline ends came to 6 bases. CDR3 length: 13 residues. Germline CDR1 reads LGHNA; CDR2 reads YSLEER.

Here the CDR3 DNA reads TGCGCCAGCGGCGGCATGGGATACAATGAGCAGTTCTTC. The encoded protein is CASGGMGYNEQFF. The V and J genes are TRBV5-1 and TRBJ2-1; D is unclear. Germline CDR1 reads SGHRS; CDR2 reads YFSETQ. CDR3 length: 13 residues. The V end was cut by 7 bases, the J end by 4 bases, with 12 bases between.

This chain joins TRBV6-5 and TRBJ1-3, with D perhaps matching TRBD1 (6 bases). Trimming pared 5 bases from V and 0 bases from J, leaving 11 bases between. The CDR3 extends over 15 amino acids. Germline loops: CDR1 MNHEY, CDR2 SVGAGI. The CDR3 loop is CASSRDTFSGNTIYF. Here the CDR3 DNA reads TGTGCCAGCAGTAGGGACACCTTCTCTGGAAACACCATATATTTT.

The chain combines TRBV9 with TRBJ2-2; tentatively, D is TRBD1 or TRBD2 (5 bases each). The germline V gene has CDR1 SGDLS and CDR2 YYNGEE. CDR3 size: 16 residues. Trimming took off 4 bases at V and 3 bases at J, with 16 bases between the two ends. The CDR3 DNA reads as TGTGCCAGCAGCCCCCGGGTGGGGGATGACACCGGGGAGCTGTTTTTT. It specifies CASSPRVGDDTGELFF.

Concerning this clone: The junction differs from germline at one of its ends, possibly a read error. Different DNA sequences within this sample yield the same CDR3. The chain uses TRBV7-9 and TRBJ1-4; the D gene is possibly TRBD1 (5 bases). Germline CDR1 reads SEHNR; CDR2 reads FQNEAQ (reference sequence). The CDR3 runs to 15 residues. In nucleotides, the CDR3 is TGCGCCAGCAGCCCACGACAGACACCCCCTGAAGAACTGTTTTTT. This encodes CASSPRQTPPEELFF. Variable domain in full (rest from reference TRBV7-9 and TRBJ1-4): DTGVSQNPRHKITKRGQNVTFRCDPISEHNRLYWYRQTLGQGPEFLTYFQNEAQLEKSRLLSDRFSAERPKGSFSTLEIQRTEQGDSAMYLCASSPRQTPPEELFFGSGTQLSVL.

The V call is TRBV7-6, the J call TRBJ1-4; tentative D call: TRBD1 (6 bases). V lost 5 bases to trimming and J lost 3 bases, with 16 bases between them. This CDR3 comprises 16 residues. The germline V gene encodes CDR1 SGHVS and CDR2 FNYEAQ. The CDR3 sequence is CASSRNSGGSNEKLFF. The CDR3 nucleotides are TGTGCCAGCAGCAGAAACTCGGGGGGCTCTAATGAAAAACTGTTTTTT.

This rearrangement joins TRBV30 to TRBJ2-7; a weak D match, TRBD2 (6 bases). The V gene's germline CDR1 is GTSNPN and CDR2 SVGIG (reference sequence). Trimming removed 1 base from V and 7 bases from J, with 14 bases in between. CDR3 length: 13 residues. DNA of the CDR3: TGTGCCTGGAGTGGAGGACTAACGGAAGAGCAGTACTTC. It specifies CAWSGGLTEEQYF.